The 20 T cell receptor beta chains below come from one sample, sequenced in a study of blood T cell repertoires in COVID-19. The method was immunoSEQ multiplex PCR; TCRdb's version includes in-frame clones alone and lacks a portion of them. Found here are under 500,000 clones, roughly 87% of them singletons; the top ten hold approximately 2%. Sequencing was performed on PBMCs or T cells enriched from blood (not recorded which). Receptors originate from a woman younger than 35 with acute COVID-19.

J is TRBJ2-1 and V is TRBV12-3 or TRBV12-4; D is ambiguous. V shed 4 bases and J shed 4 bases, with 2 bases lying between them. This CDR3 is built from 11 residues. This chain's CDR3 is CASSSYNEQFF. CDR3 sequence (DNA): TGTGCCAGCAGTTCGTACAATGAGCAGTTCTTC.

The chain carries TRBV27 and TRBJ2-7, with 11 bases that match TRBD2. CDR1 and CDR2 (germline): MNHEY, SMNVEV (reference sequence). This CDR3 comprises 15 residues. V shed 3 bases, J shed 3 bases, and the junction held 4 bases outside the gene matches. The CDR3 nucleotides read TGTGCCAGCAGTTTTTCGACTAGCGGGAACTACGAGCAGTACTTC. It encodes CASSFSTSGNYEQYF.

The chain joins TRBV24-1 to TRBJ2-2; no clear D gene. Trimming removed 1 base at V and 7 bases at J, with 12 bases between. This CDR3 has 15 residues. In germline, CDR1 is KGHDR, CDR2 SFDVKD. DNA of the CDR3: TGTGCCACCAGTGATTTTGAGACACAGCTCGGGGAGCTGTTTTTT. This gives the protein CATSDFETQLGELFF.

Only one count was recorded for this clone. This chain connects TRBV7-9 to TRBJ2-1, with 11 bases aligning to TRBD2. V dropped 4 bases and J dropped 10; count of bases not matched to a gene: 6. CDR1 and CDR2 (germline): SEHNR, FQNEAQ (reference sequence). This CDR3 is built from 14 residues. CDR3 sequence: CASSYISGREEQFF. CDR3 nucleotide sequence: TGTGCCAGCAGCTATATTAGCGGGAGGGAGGAGCAGTTCTTC.

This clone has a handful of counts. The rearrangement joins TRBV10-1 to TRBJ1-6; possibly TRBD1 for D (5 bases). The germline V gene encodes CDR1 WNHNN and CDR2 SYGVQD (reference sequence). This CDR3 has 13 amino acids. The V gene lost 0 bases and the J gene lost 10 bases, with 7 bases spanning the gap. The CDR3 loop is CASSESRESPLHF. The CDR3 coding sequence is TGCGCCAGCAGTGAGTCCAGGGAATCACCCCTCCACTTT.

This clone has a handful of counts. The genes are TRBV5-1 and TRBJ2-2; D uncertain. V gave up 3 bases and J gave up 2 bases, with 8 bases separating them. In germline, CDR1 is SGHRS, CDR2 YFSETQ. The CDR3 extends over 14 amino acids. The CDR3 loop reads CASSSARNTGELFF. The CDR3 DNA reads TGCGCCAGCAGCTCCGCCAGAAACACCGGGGAGCTGTTTTTT.

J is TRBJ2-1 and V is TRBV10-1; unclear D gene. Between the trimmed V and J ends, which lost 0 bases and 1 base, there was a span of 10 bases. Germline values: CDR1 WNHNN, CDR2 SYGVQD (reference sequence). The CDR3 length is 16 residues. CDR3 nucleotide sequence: TGCGCCAGCAGTGAGTCGGGCTATGCGTCCTACAATGAGCAGTTCTTC. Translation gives CASSESGYASYNEQFF.

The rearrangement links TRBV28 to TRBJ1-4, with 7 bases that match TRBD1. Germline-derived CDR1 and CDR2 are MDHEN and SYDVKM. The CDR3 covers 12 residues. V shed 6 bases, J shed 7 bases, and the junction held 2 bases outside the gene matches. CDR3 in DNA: TGTGCCAGCAGCCACAGGGGTGAAAAACTGTTTTTT. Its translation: CASSHRGEKLFF.

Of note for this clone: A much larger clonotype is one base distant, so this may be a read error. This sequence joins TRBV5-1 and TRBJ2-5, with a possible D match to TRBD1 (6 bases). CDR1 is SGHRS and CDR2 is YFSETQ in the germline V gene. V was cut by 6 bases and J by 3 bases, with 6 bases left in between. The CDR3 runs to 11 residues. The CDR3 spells CASTGEETQYF. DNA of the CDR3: TGCGCCAGCACAGGGGAAGAGACCCAGTACTTC.

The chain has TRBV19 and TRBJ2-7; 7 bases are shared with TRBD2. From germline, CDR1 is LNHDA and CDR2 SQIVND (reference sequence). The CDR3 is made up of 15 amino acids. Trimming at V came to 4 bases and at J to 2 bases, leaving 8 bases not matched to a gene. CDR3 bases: TGTGCCAGTAGTACAGGATGGCGGGGGACCTACGAGCAGTACTTC. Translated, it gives CASSTGWRGTYEQYF.

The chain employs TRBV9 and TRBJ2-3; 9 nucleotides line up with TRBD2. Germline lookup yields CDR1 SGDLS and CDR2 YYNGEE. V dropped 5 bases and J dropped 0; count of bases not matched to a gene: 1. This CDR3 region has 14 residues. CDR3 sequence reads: CASRRGGSTDTQYF. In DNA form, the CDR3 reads TGTGCCAGCAGGCGGGGGGGGAGCACAGATACGCAGTATTTT. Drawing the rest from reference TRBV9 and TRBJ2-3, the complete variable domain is DSGVTQTPKHLITATGQRVTLRCSPRSGDLSVYWYQQSLDQGLQFLIQYYNGEERAKGNILERFSAQQFPDLHSELNLSSLELGDSALYFCASRRGGSTDTQYFGPGTRLTVL.

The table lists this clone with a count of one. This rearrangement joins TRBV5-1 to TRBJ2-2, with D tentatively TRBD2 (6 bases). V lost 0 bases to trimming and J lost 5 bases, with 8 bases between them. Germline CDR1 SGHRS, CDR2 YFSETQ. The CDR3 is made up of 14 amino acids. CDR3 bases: TGCGCCAGCAGCTTGGCGAGCGGGACCGGGGAGCTGTTTTTT. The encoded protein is CASSLASGTGELFF.

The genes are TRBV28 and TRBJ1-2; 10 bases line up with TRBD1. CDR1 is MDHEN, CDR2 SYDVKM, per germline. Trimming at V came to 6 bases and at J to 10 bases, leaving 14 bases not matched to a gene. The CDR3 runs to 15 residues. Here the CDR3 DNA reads TGTGCCAGCAGGACAGGGCGGGACAGGGGTTTTGTCTACACCTTC. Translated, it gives CASRTGRDRGFVYTF.

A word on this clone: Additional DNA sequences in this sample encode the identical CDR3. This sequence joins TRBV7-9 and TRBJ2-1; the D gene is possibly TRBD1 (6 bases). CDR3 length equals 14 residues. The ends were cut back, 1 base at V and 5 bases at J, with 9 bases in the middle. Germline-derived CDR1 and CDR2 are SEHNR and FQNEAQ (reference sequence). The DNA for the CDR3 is TGTGCCAGCAGCTTAGGAACAGGGAACAATGAGCAGTTCTTC. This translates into CASSLGTGNNEQFF.

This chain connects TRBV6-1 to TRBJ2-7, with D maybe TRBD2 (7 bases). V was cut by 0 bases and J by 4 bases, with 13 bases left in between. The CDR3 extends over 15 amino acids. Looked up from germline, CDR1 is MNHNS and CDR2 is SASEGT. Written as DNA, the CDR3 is TGTGCCAGCAGTGAAGCGCCCAGGGGAGGGTACGAGCAGTACTTC. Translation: CASSEAPRGGYEQYF.

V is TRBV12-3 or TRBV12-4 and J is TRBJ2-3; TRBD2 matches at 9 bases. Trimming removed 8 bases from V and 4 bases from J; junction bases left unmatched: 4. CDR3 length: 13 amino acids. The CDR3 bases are TGTGCCAGCGAGGCTAGCGGGGCAGATACGCAGTATTTT. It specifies CASEASGADTQYF.

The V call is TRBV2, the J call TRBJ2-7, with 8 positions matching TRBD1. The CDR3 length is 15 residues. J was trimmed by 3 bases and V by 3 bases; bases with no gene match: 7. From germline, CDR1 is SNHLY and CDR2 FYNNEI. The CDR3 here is CASSEYRGMDYEQYF. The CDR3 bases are TGTGCCAGCAGTGAGTACAGGGGGATGGACTACGAGCAGTACTTC. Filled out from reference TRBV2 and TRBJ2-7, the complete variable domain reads EPEVTQTPSHQVTQMGQEVILRCVPISNHLYFYWYRQILGQKVEFLVSFYNNEISEKSEIFDDQFSVERPDGSNFTLKIRSTKLEDSAMYFCASSEYRGMDYEQYFGPGTRLTVT.

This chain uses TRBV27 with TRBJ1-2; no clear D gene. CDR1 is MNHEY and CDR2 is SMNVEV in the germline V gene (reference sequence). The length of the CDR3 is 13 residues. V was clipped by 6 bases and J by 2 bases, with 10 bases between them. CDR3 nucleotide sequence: TGTGCCAGCAGCCGGGATCCAAACTATGGCTACACCTTC. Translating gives CASSRDPNYGYTF.

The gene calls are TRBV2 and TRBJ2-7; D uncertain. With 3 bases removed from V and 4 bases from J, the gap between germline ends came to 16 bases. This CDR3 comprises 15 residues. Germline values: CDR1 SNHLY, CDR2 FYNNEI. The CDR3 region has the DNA TGTGCCAGCAGTGAGACTCCACCCCCTCAATACGAGCAGTACTTC. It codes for CASSETPPPQYEQYF. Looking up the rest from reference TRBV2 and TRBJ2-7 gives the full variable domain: EPEVTQTPSHQVTQMGQEVILRCVPISNHLYFYWYRQILGQKVEFLVSFYNNEISEKSEIFDDQFSVERPDGSNFTLKIRSTKLEDSAMYFCASSETPPPQYEQYFGPGTRLTVT.

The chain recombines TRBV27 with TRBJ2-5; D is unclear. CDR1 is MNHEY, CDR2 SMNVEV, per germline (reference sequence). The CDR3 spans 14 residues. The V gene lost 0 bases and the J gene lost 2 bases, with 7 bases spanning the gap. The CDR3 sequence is CASSLSASQETQYF. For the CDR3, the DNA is TGTGCCAGCAGTTTATCGGCCTCGCAAGAGACCCAGTACTTC.